This is a list of T cell receptor beta chains from one sample in a study of blood T cell repertoires in COVID-19. The protocol was immunoSEQ multiplex PCR, while the TCRdb copy is restricted to in-frame clones and leaves out a portion. The sample includes over 140,000 clones, about three quarters of them seen just once. Sequenced material: peripheral blood. All receptors derive from a woman in her fifties or sixties with active or convalescent COVID-19. Each CDR3 is given with its conserved first and last residue. A D gene is named only where the DNA matches it firmly. Clone size is given for some rows only: seen once, a few or many times, or a class if the clone is expanded.

d_call | j_call | clone_size | v_call | cdr3_nt | cdr3_aa
NA | TRBJ2-7 | few | TRBV5-6 | TGTGCCAGCAGCCGCCCGGACTGGTCCTACGAGCAGTACTTC | CASSRPDWSYEQYF
TRBD2 | TRBJ2-7 | NA | TRBV5-4 | TGTGCCAGCAGCTCCGGGACTAGCGGGGTCTCCTACGAGCAGTACTTC | CASSSGTSGVSYEQYF
NA | TRBJ1-1 | few | TRBV14 | TGTGCCAGCAGCCCACCCTTGGAGGTGGCGAACACTGAAGCTTTCTTT | CASSPPLEVANTEAFF
NA | TRBJ1-1 | NA | TRBV3-1/TRBV3-2 | TGTGCCAGCAGCCAACGAGGGAAAGCTTTCTTT | CASSQRGKAFF
NA | TRBJ2-2 | NA | TRBV7-2 | TGTGCCAGCAGCTTATTTAGAACCGGGGAGCTGTTTTTT | CASSLFRTGELFF
TRBD1 | TRBJ1-3 | NA | TRBV19 | TGTGCCAGTGGGCGGGACAGGCGAACCGACACCATATATTTT | CASGRDRRTDTIYF
TRBD2 | TRBJ2-7 | NA | TRBV5-4 | TGTGCCAGCAGCTCCGGTGGTGGACTAGCGGGAGGGGGGAGGCCCTACGAGCAGTACTTC | CASSSGGGLAGGGRPYEQYF
TRBD1 | TRBJ2-7 | NA | TRBV27 | TGTGCCAGCAGTGAGTGGGACAGCCGCTACGAGCAGTACTTC | CASSEWDSRYEQYF
TRBD2 | TRBJ2-3 | NA | TRBV4-3 | TGCGCCAGCGCGGGGGGGACTCTCAGTGGGGATACGCAGTATTTT | CASAGGTLSGDTQYF
NA | TRBJ2-5 | NA | TRBV29-1 | TGCAGCGTTGAGGGACACGAAGAGACCCAGTACTTC | CSVEGHEETQYF
TRBD2 | TRBJ2-2 | NA | TRBV30 | TGTGCCTGGAGTGTACTAGCGGGAGACGGGGAGCTGTTTTTT | CAWSVLAGDGELFF
NA | TRBJ1-1 | once | TRBV9 | TGTGCCAGCAGCCCCACAGGTGCTGAAGCTTTCTTT | CASSPTGAEAFF
NA | TRBJ1-5 | NA | TRBV12-3/TRBV12-4 | TGTGCCAGCAACCCAGGAAGAGATCAGCCCCAGCATTTT | CASNPGRDQPQHF
NA | TRBJ2-7 | NA | TRBV23-1 | TGCGCCAGCAGTCAATCTCAGGAGGGGGCGCGGGGCTTGGGCGAGCAGTACTTC | CASSQSQEGARGLGEQYF